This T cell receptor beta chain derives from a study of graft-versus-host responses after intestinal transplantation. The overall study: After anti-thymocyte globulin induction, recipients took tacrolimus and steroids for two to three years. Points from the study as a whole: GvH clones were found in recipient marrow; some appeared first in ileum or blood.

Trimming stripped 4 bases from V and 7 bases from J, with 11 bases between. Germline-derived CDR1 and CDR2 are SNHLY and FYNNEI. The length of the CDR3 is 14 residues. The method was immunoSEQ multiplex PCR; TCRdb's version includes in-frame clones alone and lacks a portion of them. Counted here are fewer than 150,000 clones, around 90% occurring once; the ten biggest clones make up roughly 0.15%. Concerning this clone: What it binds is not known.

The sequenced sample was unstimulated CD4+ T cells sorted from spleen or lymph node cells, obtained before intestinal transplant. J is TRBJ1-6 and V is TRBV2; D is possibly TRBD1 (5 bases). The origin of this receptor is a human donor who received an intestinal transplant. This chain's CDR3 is CASSVLTVNSPLHF. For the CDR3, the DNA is TGTGCCAGCAGTGTCTTGACAGTGAATTCACCCCTCCACTTT.